These T cell receptor beta chains were read from a single sample in a study of cytomegalovirus exposure and HLA in healthy donors. TCRdb keeps only in-frame clones here, not all; method: immunoSEQ multiplex PCR. The table shows over 150,000 clones, with approximately 80% occurring only once. What was sequenced was PBMCs. Receptors were obtained from a man aged 18 to 30 in good health and CMV-seropositive. Both conserved end residues are part of each CDR3. The order of the fields is J gene, clone size, V gene, D gene, CDR3 DNA, CDR3 protein. The D gene is left open where the match is weak. Some rows mark clone size as missing; the rest say once, few, many or name a class of expanded clone.

J: TRBJ2-1
size: .
V: TRBV29-1
D: .
DNA: TGCAGCGTTGGGGCCTTGGTCGGAAATGAGCAGTTCTTC
CDR3: CSVGALVGNEQFF

J: TRBJ2-1
size: .
V: TRBV1
D: .
DNA: TGCACCAGCAGCCAGTTGGCCCTTAGCGGGGTTTACAATGAGCAGTTCTTC
CDR3: CTSSQLALSGVYNEQFF

J: TRBJ1-2
size: .
V: TRBV4-1
D: TRBD1
DNA: TGCGCCAGCAGCCAAGGTCAGGGGGACAACTATGGCTACACCTTC
CDR3: CASSQGQGDNYGYTF

J: TRBJ1-6
size: once
V: TRBV4-3
D: .
DNA: TGCGCCAGCAGCCGTTTCCAGGAGGCTTATAATTCACCCCTCCACTTT
CDR3: CASSRFQEAYNSPLHF

J: TRBJ1-1
size: .
V: TRBV4-3
D: .
DNA: TGCGCCAGCAGCCACTTGGTACAGGCCCGAAACACTGAAGCTTTCTTT
CDR3: CASSHLVQARNTEAFF

J: TRBJ1-1
size: .
V: TRBV6-5
D: .
DNA: TGTGCCAGCAGTTACTCCGACCCTGGAGCTGAAGCTTTCTTT
CDR3: CASSYSDPGAEAFF

J: TRBJ2-7
size: once
V: TRBV4-2
D: .
DNA: TGTGCCAGCAGCCCTCAGACTGGGGGCTACGAGCAGTACTTC
CDR3: CASSPQTGGYEQYF

J: TRBJ1-1
size: .
V: TRBV27
D: .
DNA: TGTGCCAGCAGTTTTGGGGCGGCTAACACTGAAGCTTTCTTT
CDR3: CASSFGAANTEAFF

J: TRBJ1-2
size: .
V: TRBV5-4
D: TRBD1
DNA: TGTGCCAGCAGCCAAGATCGCCGGGACAGGAATAATGGCTACACCTTC
CDR3: CASSQDRRDRNNGYTF

J: TRBJ2-1
size: .
V: TRBV30
D: TRBD2
DNA: TGTGCCTGGAGTTCTAGCGGGAGAGATGAGCAGTTCTTC
CDR3: CAWSSSGRDEQFF

J: TRBJ1-4
size: .
V: TRBV19
D: TRBD1
DNA: TGTGCCAGTAGTATCCTCCAGGGGGGAGGAGAAAAACTGTTTTTT
CDR3: CASSILQGGGEKLFF

J: TRBJ2-3
size: .
V: TRBV5-1
D: TRBD2
DNA: TGCGCCAGCAGCTTGGACGGCGCGGGAGGCACAGATACGCAGTATTTT
CDR3: CASSLDGAGGTDTQYF

J: TRBJ1-1
size: .
V: TRBV6-4
D: .
DNA: TGTGCCAGCAGTGAGGGGAGGAGGACTGAAGCTTTCTTT
CDR3: CASSEGRRTEAFF

J: TRBJ1-4
size: .
V: TRBV2
D: TRBD1
DNA: TGTGCCAGCAGAGTCACCGGGACAGCCAATGAAAAACTGTTTTTT
CDR3: CASRVTGTANEKLFF

J: TRBJ1-1
size: .
V: TRBV7-9
D: TRBD1
DNA: TGTGCCAGCAGCTCCAGGGGGGACACTGAAGCTTTCTTT
CDR3: CASSSRGDTEAFF

J: TRBJ1-5
size: .
V: TRBV2
D: TRBD1
DNA: TGTGCCAGCAGTGAGCCGGGACAGCATCAGCCCCAGCATTTT
CDR3: CASSEPGQHQPQHF

J: TRBJ1-2
size: .
V: TRBV6-5
D: .
DNA: TGTGCCAGCAGTTCAAGGGGGTTCAAGCATGGCTACACCTTC
CDR3: CASSSRGFKHGYTF

J: TRBJ2-1
size: .
V: TRBV11-2
D: .
DNA: TGTGCCAGCAGCTTAGATCGAACTTCCTACAATGAGCAGTTCTTC
CDR3: CASSLDRTSYNEQFF

J: TRBJ2-7
size: few
V: TRBV7-2
D: TRBD2
DNA: TGTGCCAGCAGCCAAACTAGCGGGGGGGCCTACGAGCAGTACTTC
CDR3: CASSQTSGGAYEQYF

J: TRBJ1-3
size: .
V: TRBV2
D: TRBD1
DNA: TGTGCCAGCAGCCGCGGACAGGGACCGGCTGGAAACACCATATATTTT
CDR3: CASSRGQGPAGNTIYF

J: TRBJ2-1
size: few
V: TRBV11-3
D: TRBD1
DNA: TGTGCCAGCAGCCACCATCCGGGACAGGGGTTCGATGAGCAGTTCTTC
CDR3: CASSHHPGQGFDEQFF

J: TRBJ2-1
size: .
V: TRBV5-1
D: .
DNA: TGCGCCAGCAGCTGGGTGGGGGGGCCTTACAATGAGCAGTTCTTC
CDR3: CASSWVGGPYNEQFF

J: TRBJ1-5
size: .
V: TRBV6-1
D: .
DNA: TGTGCCGGCAGTGAACGTTCAGGACAGCGCTTCAGCAATCAGCCCCAGCATTTT
CDR3: CAGSERSGQRFSNQPQHF

J: TRBJ1-3
size: .
V: TRBV7-9
D: .
DNA: TGTGCCAGCCGCCTCCCCCCAGACTCTGGAAACACCATATATTTT
CDR3: CASRLPPDSGNTIYF

J: TRBJ1-2
size: few
V: TRBV5-4
D: .
DNA: TGTGCCAGCAGCTTGTGGGGGGGTAATGGCTACACCTTC
CDR3: CASSLWGGNGYTF

J: TRBJ1-1
size: .
V: TRBV4-3
D: .
DNA: TGCGCCAGCAGCCAAGAAGCGGAGCGACCTGAAGCTTTCTTT
CDR3: CASSQEAERPEAFF

J: TRBJ1-4
size: once
V: TRBV28
D: TRBD1
DNA: TGTGCCAGCACCCTACAGGGGACTAATGAAAAACTGTTTTTT
CDR3: CASTLQGTNEKLFF

J: TRBJ2-1
size: .
V: TRBV5-4
D: TRBD2
DNA: TGTGCCAACAGCCCATCCGATTTAGCGGGGGGGCTTTACAATGAGCAGTTCTTC
CDR3: CANSPSDLAGGLYNEQFF

J: TRBJ2-1
size: .
V: TRBV11-3
D: TRBD2
DNA: TGTGCCAGCAGCTTAGACTCTAGCGGGTACAATGAGCAGTTCTTC
CDR3: CASSLDSSGYNEQFF

J: TRBJ2-1
size: .
V: TRBV5-4
D: .
DNA: TGTGCCAGCAGCTTTACGCTGAGCTCCTACAATGAGCAGTTCTTC
CDR3: CASSFTLSSYNEQFF

J: TRBJ2-1
size: few
V: TRBV15
D: TRBD1
DNA: TGTGCCACCAGCAGAGGGGACAGGGCAGATGAGCAGTTCTTC
CDR3: CATSRGDRADEQFF

J: TRBJ1-1
size: .
V: TRBV4-1
D: .
DNA: TGCGCCAGCAGCCAAGATAGGGGGAACACTGAAGCTTTCTTT
CDR3: CASSQDRGNTEAFF

J: TRBJ1-5
size: .
V: TRBV2
D: .
DNA: TGTGCCAGCAGTGAAGGCAGTTATAGCAATCAGCCCCAGCATTTT
CDR3: CASSEGSYSNQPQHF

J: TRBJ2-5
size: .
V: TRBV6-5
D: .
DNA: TGTGCCAGCAGGGGGGACATCCAAGAGACCCAGTACTTC
CDR3: CASRGDIQETQYF

J: TRBJ2-3
size: .
V: TRBV7-9
D: TRBD1
DNA: TGTGCCAGCAGCCCAAGACAGGGTTTCTCAGATTACACAGATACGCAGTATTTT
CDR3: CASSPRQGFSDYTDTQYF

J: TRBJ1-1
size: .
V: TRBV19
D: .
DNA: TGTGCCAGTAGGGAACGGGGGGAGAGTGCTTTCTTT
CDR3: CASRERGESAFF

J: TRBJ2-1
size: .
V: TRBV6-5
D: .
DNA: TGTGCCAGCAGTTACCGAGCTGTAAGCTCCTACAATGAGCAGTTCTTC
CDR3: CASSYRAVSSYNEQFF

J: TRBJ2-7
size: .
V: TRBV7-2
D: .
DNA: TGTGCCAGCAGCCAGGACTGGACTGCCTACGAGCAGTACTTC
CDR3: CASSQDWTAYEQYF

J: TRBJ2-2
size: .
V: TRBV2
D: .
DNA: TGTGCCAGCAGTGAAATAGGCGGAGCGAACACCGGGGAGCTGTTTTTT
CDR3: CASSEIGGANTGELFF

J: TRBJ2-6
size: .
V: TRBV11-1
D: .
DNA: TGTGCCAGCAGCTTAGGCGGCGGTTACTCTGGGGCCAACGTCCTGACTTTC
CDR3: CASSLGGGYSGANVLTF

J: TRBJ1-2
size: .
V: TRBV19
D: TRBD1
DNA: TGTGCCAGTAGGCCGGACAGGGCAGTCTATGGCTACACCTTC
CDR3: CASRPDRAVYGYTF

J: TRBJ2-5
size: .
V: TRBV19
D: TRBD1
DNA: TGTGCCAGTAGTGTGACAGGGATAAAAGAGACCCAGTACTTC
CDR3: CASSVTGIKETQYF

J: TRBJ1-5
size: .
V: TRBV2
D: TRBD1
DNA: TGTGCCAGCAGTCCGAACAGGGGCGGTCAGCCCCAGCATTTT
CDR3: CASSPNRGGQPQHF

J: TRBJ2-2
size: .
V: TRBV14
D: TRBD2
DNA: TGTGCCAGCAGCCAAGATGCTAGCGGGGCCTTTTCCGGGGAGCTGTTTTTT
CDR3: CASSQDASGAFSGELFF

J: TRBJ2-5
size: once
V: TRBV5-7
D: TRBD2
DNA: TGTGCCAGCAGCAATACGGGAGGGCTACAAGAGACCCAGTACTTC
CDR3: CASSNTGGLQETQYF